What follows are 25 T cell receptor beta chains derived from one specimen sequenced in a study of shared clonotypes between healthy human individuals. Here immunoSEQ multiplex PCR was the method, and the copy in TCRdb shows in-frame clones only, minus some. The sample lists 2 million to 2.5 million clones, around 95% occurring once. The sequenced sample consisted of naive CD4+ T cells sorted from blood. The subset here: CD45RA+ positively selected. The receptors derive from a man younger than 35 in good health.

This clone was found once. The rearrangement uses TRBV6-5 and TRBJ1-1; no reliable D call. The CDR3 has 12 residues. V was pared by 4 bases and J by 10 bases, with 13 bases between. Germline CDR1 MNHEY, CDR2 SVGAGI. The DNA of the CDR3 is TGTGCCAGCAGTTCCGGGAGGGTTGGAGCTTTCTTT. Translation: CASSSGRVGAFF.

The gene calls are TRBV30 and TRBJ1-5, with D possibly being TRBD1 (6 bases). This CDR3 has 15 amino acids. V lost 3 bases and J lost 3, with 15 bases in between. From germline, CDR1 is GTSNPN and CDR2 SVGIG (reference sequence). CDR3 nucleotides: TGTGCCTGGAGGGCACAGGGAAGCCCCAATCAGCCCCAGCATTTT. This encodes CAWRAQGSPNQPQHF.

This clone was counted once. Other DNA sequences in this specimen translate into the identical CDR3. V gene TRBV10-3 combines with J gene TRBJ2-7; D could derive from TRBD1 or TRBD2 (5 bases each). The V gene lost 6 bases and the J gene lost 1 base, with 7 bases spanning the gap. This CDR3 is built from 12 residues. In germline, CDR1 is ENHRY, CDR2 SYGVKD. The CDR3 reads CAISGTSYEQYF. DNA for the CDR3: TGTGCCATCAGCGGGACGTCCTACGAGCAGTACTTC.

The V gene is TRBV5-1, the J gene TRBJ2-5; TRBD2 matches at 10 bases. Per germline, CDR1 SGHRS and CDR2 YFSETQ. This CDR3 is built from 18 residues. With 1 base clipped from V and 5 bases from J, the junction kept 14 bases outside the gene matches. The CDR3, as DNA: TGCGCCAGCAGCTTGAACGGACTAGCGGCAGCGGCGTGGGAGACCCAGTACTTC. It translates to CASSLNGLAAAAWETQYF.

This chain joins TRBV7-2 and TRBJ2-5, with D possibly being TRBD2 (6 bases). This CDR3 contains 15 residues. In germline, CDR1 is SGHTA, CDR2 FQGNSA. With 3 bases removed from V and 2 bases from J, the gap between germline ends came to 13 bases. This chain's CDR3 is CASSLDLRGQETQYF. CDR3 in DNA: TGTGCCAGCAGCTTGGATTTGCGGGGACAAGAGACCCAGTACTTC.

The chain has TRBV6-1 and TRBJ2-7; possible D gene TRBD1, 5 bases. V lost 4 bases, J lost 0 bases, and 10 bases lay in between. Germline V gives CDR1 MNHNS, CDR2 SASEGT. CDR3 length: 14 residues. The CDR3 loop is CASSVQVTSYEQYF. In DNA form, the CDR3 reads TGTGCCAGCAGTGTACAGGTTACCTCCTACGAGCAGTACTTC.

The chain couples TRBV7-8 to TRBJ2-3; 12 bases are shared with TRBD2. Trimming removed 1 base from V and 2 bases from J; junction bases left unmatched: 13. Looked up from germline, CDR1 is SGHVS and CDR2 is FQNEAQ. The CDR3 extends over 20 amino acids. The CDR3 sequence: CASSLEARLAGARHTDTQYF. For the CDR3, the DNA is TGTGCCAGCAGCTTAGAAGCGAGACTAGCGGGGGCCCGGCACACAGATACGCAGTATTTT.

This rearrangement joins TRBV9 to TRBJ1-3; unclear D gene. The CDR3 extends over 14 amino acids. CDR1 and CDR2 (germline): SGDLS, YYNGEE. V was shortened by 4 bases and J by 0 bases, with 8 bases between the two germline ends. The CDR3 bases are TGTGCCAGCAGCCAGGCAAACTCTGGAAACACCATATATTTT. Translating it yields CASSQANSGNTIYF.

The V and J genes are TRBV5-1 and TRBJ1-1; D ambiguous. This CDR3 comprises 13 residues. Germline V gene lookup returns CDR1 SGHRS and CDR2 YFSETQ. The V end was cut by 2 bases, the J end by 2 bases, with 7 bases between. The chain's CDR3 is CASSFMDNTEAFF. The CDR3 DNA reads TGCGCCAGCAGCTTTATGGATAACACTGAAGCTTTCTTT.

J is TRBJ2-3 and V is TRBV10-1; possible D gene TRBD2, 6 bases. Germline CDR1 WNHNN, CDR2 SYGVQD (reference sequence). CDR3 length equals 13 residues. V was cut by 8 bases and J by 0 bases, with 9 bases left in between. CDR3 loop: CASRRGSTDTQYF. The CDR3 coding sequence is TGCGCCAGCCGACGGGGGAGCACAGATACGCAGTATTTT.

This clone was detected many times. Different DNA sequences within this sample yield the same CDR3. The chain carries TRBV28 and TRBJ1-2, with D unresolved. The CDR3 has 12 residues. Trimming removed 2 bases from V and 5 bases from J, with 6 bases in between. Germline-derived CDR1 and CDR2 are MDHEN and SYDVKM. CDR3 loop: CASSLSGYGYTF. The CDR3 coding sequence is TGTGCCAGCAGTTTAAGTGGGTATGGCTACACCTTC.

The CDR3 coding sequence is TGTGCCAGCACCTTCGGTAGTCAGCCCCAGCATTTT. This sequence encodes CASTFGSQPQHF. The chain links TRBV6-1 to TRBJ1-5; no reliable D call. Germline V lookup: CDR1 MNHNS, CDR2 SASEGT. V lost 7 bases to trimming and J lost 6 bases, with 10 bases between them. This CDR3 has 12 residues.

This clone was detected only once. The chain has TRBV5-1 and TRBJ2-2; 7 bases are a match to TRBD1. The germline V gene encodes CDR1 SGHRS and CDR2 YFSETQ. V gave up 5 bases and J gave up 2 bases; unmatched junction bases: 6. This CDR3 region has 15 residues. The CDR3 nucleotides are TGCGCCAGCAGAAGGACAGGCCCTAACACCGGGGAGCTGTTTTTT. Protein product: CASRRTGPNTGELFF.

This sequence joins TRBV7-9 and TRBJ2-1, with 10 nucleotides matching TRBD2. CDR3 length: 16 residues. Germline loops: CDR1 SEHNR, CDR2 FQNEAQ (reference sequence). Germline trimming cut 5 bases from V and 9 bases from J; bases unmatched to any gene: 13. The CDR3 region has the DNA TGTGCCAGCAGCACCCTGGAACTAGCGGGGAGGGGTGAGCAGTTCTTC. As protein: CASSTLELAGRGEQFF.

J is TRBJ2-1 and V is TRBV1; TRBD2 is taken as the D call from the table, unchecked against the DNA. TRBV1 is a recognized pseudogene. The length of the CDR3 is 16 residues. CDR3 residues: CTSSQPLVAPENEQFF. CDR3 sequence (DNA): TGCACCAGCAGCCAGCCCCTCGTTGCCCCGGAGAATGAGCAGTTCTTC.

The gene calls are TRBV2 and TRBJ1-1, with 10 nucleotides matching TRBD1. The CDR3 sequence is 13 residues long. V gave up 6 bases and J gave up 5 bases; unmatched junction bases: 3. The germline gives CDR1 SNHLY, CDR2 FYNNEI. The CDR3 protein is CASSDRGLTEAFF. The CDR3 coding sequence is TGTGCCAGCAGCGACAGGGGGCTAACTGAAGCTTTCTTT. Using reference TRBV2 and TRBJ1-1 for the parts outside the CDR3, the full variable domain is EPEVTQTPSHQVTQMGQEVILRCVPISNHLYFYWYRQILGQKVEFLVSFYNNEISEKSEIFDDQFSVERPDGSNFTLKIRSTKLEDSAMYFCASSDRGLTEAFFGQGTRLTVV.

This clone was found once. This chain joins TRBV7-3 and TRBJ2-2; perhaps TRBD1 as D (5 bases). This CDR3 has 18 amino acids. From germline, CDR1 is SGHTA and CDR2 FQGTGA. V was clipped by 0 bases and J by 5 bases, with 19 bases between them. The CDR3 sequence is CASSLTGLGPLNTGELFF. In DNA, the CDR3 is TGTGCCAGCAGCTTAACAGGCTTGGGGCCCCTAAATACCGGGGAGCTGTTTTTT.

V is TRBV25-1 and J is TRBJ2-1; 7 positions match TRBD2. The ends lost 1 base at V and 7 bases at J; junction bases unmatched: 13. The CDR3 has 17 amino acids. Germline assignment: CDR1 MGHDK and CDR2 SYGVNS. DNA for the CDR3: TGTGCCAGCAGTGAATCCAGCGGGATTACGGGTAAGAATGAGCAGTTCTTC. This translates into CASSESSGITGKNEQFF.

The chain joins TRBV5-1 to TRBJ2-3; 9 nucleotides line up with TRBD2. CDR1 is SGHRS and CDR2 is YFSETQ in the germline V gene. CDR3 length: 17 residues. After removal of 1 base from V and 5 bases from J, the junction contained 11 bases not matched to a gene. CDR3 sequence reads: CASSLTAGGPLIDTQYF. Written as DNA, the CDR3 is TGCGCCAGCAGCTTGACTGCGGGAGGGCCGCTAATAGATACGCAGTATTTT.

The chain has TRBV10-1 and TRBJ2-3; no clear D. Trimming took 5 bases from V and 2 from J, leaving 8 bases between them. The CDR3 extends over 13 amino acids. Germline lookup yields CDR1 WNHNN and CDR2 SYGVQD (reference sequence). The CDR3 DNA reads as TGCGCCAGCAGTCGCTCCATCACAGATACGCAGTATTTT. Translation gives CASSRSITDTQYF.

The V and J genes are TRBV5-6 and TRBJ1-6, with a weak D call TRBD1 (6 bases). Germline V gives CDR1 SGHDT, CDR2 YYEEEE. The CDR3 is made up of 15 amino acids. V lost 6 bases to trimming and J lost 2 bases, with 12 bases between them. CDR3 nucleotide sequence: TGTGCCAGCACAACCGGACAGACCTATAATTCACCCCTCCACTTT. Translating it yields CASTTGQTYNSPLHF.

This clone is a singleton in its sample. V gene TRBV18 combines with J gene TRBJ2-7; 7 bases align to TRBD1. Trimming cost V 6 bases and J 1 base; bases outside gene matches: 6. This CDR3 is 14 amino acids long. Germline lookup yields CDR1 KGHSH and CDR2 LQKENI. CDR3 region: CASSGDRPSYEQYF. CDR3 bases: TGTGCCAGCTCCGGGGACAGACCTTCCTACGAGCAGTACTTC. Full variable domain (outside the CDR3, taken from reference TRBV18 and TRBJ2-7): NAGVMQNPRHLVRRRGQEARLRCSPMKGHSHVYWYRQLPEEGLKFMVYLQKENIIDESGMPKERFSAEFPKEGPSILRIQQVVRGDSAAYFCASSGDRPSYEQYFGPGTRLTVT.

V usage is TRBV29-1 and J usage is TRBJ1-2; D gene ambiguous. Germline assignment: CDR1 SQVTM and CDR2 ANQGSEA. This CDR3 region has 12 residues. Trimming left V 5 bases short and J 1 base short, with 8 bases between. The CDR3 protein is CSVTQDNYGYTF. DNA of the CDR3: TGCAGCGTTACTCAGGATAACTATGGCTACACCTTC.

The CDR3 bases are TGTGCCATCAGCTGGGGACTAGCGGGAGGCCACGAGCAGTACTTC. Translation gives CAISWGLAGGHEQYF. The chain is built from TRBV10-3 and TRBJ2-7, with 15 positions matching TRBD2. Germline trimming cut 6 bases from V and 5 bases from J; bases unmatched to any gene: 5. CDR1 and CDR2 from the germline V gene are ENHRY and SYGVKD. The CDR3 totals 15 residues.

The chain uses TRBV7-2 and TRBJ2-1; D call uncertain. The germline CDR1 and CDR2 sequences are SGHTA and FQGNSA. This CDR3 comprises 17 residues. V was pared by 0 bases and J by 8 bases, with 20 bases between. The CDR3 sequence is CASSLASSSWAVDEQFF. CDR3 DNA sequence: TGTGCCAGCAGCTTAGCGTCTAGTTCATGGGCGGTGGATGAGCAGTTCTTC.